This T cell receptor (beta chain) was sequenced in a study of T cell repertoires in cytomegalovirus infection. Looking at the study overall: It can be stated that public TCR beta signatures indicated CMV infection as well as a matching HLA type.

Each CDR3 protein gets one entry after TCRdb re-called the reads with MiXCR. The table shows about 46,000 distinct CDR3 sequences, with roughly 20% occurring only once. V lost 5 bases and J lost 7; bases outside the gene matches: 14. This CDR3 spans 16 amino acids. The germline V gene has CDR1 SGHTA and CDR2 FQGNSA. The sample holds many counts of this clonotype. Its specificity is unknown. Whole-study findings and limits: In two of eight donors, the top clonotype was HLA-C-restricted CMV-specific.

The TCR sequence derives from a human donor in good health (CMV status not recorded). Some clones in this sample may be carry-over from other donors' samples. Sequenced: PBMCs, sequenced either directly or after in vitro stimulation (not recorded which). V usage is TRBV7-2 and J usage is TRBJ2-5, with 9 bases aligning to TRBD2. This CDR3 is CASSPISGSVLGTQYF. DNA for the CDR3: TGTGCCAGCAGCCCTATTAGCGGGAGCGTTCTTGGGACCCAGTACTTC.